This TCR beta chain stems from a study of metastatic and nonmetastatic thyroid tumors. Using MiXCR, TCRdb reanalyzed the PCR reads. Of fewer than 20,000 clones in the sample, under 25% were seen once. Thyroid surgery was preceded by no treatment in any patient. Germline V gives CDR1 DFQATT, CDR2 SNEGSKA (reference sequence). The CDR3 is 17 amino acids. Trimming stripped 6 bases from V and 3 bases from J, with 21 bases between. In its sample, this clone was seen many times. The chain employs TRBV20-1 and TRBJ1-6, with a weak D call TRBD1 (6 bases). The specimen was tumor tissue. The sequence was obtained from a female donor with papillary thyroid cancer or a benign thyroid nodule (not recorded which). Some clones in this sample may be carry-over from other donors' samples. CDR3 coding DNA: TGCAGTGCCAATTTACGGGGGGCCTCCCTCTATAATTCACCCCTCCACTTT. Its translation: CSANLRGASLYNSPLHF.